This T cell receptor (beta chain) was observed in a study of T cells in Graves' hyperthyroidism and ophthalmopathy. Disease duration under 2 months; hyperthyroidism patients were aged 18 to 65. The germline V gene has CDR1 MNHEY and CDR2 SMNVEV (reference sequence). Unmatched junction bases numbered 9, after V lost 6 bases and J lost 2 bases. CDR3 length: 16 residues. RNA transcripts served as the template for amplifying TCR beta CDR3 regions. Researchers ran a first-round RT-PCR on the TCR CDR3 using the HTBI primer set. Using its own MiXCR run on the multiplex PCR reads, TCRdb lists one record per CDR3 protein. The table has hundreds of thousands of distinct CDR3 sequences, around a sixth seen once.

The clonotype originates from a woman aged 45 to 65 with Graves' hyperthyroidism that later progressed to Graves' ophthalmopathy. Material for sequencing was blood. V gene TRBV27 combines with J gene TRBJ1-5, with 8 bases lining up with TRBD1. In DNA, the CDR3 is TGTGCCAGCAGCCCCGACCCGGACAGGGGCAATCAGCCCCAGCATTTT. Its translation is CASSPDPDRGNQPQHF.